Each of the 20 T cell receptor beta chains below was sequenced from the same sample in a study of blood T cell repertoires in COVID-19. Generated by immunoSEQ multiplex PCR, the TCRdb table keeps only in-frame clones and is missing some. Among 150,000 to 200,000 clones listed, approximately 87% were seen once. The sequencing input was peripheral blood. Receptors were obtained from a woman between 65 and 79 years old with acute or convalescent COVID-19.

The V gene is TRBV30, the J gene TRBJ2-5; no firm D call. Germline lookup yields CDR1 GTSNPN and CDR2 SVGIG (reference sequence). The CDR3 extends over 14 amino acids. V lost 2 bases, J lost 5 bases, and 15 bases lay in between. CDR3 DNA: TGTGCCTGGAGTCTATTCGACGGCGGTGAGACCCAGTACTTC. Amino acid sequence: CAWSLFDGGETQYF.

The chain employs TRBV7-8 and TRBJ2-1, with 13 nucleotides matching TRBD2. Germline CDR1 is SGHVS and CDR2 is FQNEAQ. V was clipped by 4 bases and J by 0 bases; unmatched bases: 12. The CDR3 spans 20 residues. The CDR3 DNA sequence: TGTGCCAGCAGCTACCACGAGGGACTAGCGGGGACCGGCTCCTACAATGAGCAGTTCTTC. It encodes CASSYHEGLAGTGSYNEQFF.

This clone was counted a single time. The V and J genes are TRBV30 and TRBJ2-5; TRBD2 agrees at 10 bases. V was clipped by 0 bases and J by 4 bases; unmatched bases: 5. CDR3 length equals 15 residues. Germline V lookup: CDR1 GTSNPN, CDR2 SVGIG (reference sequence). DNA of the CDR3: TGTGCCTGGAGTGTACTAGCGGGGTCGGGAGAGACCCAGTACTTC. This gives the protein CAWSVLAGSGETQYF.

This clone was recorded once. CDR3 sequence: CASRGSWNQPQHF. The CDR3 DNA is TGTGCCAGCAGGGGCAGTTGGAATCAGCCCCAGCATTTT. This sequence joins TRBV6-5 and TRBJ1-5; the D is unclear. The CDR3 totals 13 residues. Germline V gene data show CDR1 as MNHEY and CDR2 as SVGAGI. V gave up 6 bases and J gave up 4 bases, with 10 bases separating them.

The J gene is TRBJ2-4, the V gene TRBV11-3, with D possibly being TRBD2 (5 bases). V was trimmed by 5 bases and J by 8 bases, leaving 13 bases between them. This CDR3 region has 13 residues. CDR1 SGHNT and CDR2 YENEEA come from the germline V gene. This CDR3 reads CASSPGVGDIQYF. CDR3 coding DNA: TGTGCCAGCAGCCCAGGTGTCGGGGACATTCAGTACTTC.

The genes are TRBV12-3 or TRBV12-4 and TRBJ2-1, with D perhaps TRBD2 (5 bases). V lost 3 bases to trimming and J lost 3 bases, with 6 bases between them. The CDR3 contains 13 residues. In nucleotides, the CDR3 is TGTGCCAGCAGTTTCGCGGGCTACAATGAGCAGTTCTTC. Protein product: CASSFAGYNEQFF.

The chain links TRBV14 to TRBJ2-6; D is ambiguous. The germline V gene has CDR1 SGHDN and CDR2 FVKESK. The V end was cut by 8 bases, the J end by 1 base, with 6 bases between. This CDR3 comprises 13 residues. CDR3 region: CASQRSGANVLTF. The CDR3 DNA follows: TGTGCCAGCCAGCGTTCTGGGGCCAACGTCCTGACTTTC. Filled out from reference TRBV14 and TRBJ2-6, the complete variable domain reads EAGVTQFPSHSVIEKGQTVTLRCDPISGHDNLYWYRRVMGKEIKFLLHFVKESKQDESGMPNNRFLAERTGGTYSTLKVQPAELEDSGVYFCASQRSGANVLTFGAGSRLTVL.

Comments on this clone: Other nucleotide sequences in the sample specify the same CDR3. The V gene is TRBV6-2 or TRBV6-3, the J gene TRBJ1-5, with D possibly TRBD1 on 6 matching bases. The CDR3 loop spans 13 amino acids. The germline V gene encodes CDR1 MNHEY and CDR2 SVGEGT. The V end was cut by 5 bases, the J end by 4 bases, with 9 bases between. Here the CDR3 DNA reads TGTGCCAGCAGTCCCAGGGGAAATCAGCCCCAGCATTTT. Residues: CASSPRGNQPQHF.

The chain employs TRBV28 and TRBJ1-1; D possibly corresponds to TRBD1 (6 bases). From germline, CDR1 is MDHEN and CDR2 SYDVKM. The CDR3 extends over 16 amino acids. V shed 6 bases and J shed 4 bases, with 21 bases lying between them. The CDR3 DNA reads TGTGCCAGCAGCCCATTCGGGGGGGCGCGGAGCACTGAAGCTTTCTTT. Translated: CASSPFGGARSTEAFF.

The chain uses TRBV4-1 and TRBJ1-5; D is unclear. V dropped 0 bases and J dropped 4 bases, with 10 bases sitting between them. CDR3 size: 15 residues. Looked up from germline, CDR1 is MGHRA and CDR2 is YSYEKL. This chain's CDR3 is CASSQDLSGNQPQHF. In nucleotides, the CDR3 is TGCGCCAGCAGCCAAGATCTCAGCGGGAATCAGCCCCAGCATTTT.

J is TRBJ1-6 and V is TRBV19; 8 bases map to TRBD1. V dropped 2 bases and J dropped 7; count of bases not matched to a gene: 4. Germline CDR1 is LNHDA and CDR2 is SQIVND (reference sequence). The CDR3 is 15 residues long. CDR3 residues: CASSIKRQGNSPLHF. The CDR3 DNA reads TGTGCCAGTAGTATAAAGAGACAGGGGAATTCACCCCTCCACTTT.

V is TRBV18 and J is TRBJ1-1, with D unresolved. Germline lookup yields CDR1 KGHSH and CDR2 LQKENI. V was shortened by 4 bases and J by 1 base, with 7 bases between the two germline ends. The CDR3 sequence is 13 residues long. The CDR3: CASSLRQNTEAFF. CDR3 coding DNA: TGTGCCAGCTCACTACGACAGAACACTGAAGCTTTCTTT.

This chain joins TRBV10-3 and TRBJ2-5, with 8 bases that match TRBD1. CDR1 and CDR2 (germline): ENHRY, SYGVKD. CDR3 length: 13 amino acids. V shed 6 bases, J shed 3 bases, and the junction held 3 bases outside the gene matches. The CDR3 bases are TGTGCCATCAGACAGGGGGACGAAGAGACCCAGTACTTC. Translated: CAIRQGDEETQYF.

The V gene is TRBV6-5, the J gene TRBJ1-2; 8 bases map to TRBD1. Germline V lookup: CDR1 MNHEY, CDR2 SVGAGI. CDR3 length equals 16 residues. Unmatched junction bases numbered 12, after V lost 4 bases and J lost 5 bases. CDR3 in amino acids: CASSSEGQALSYGYTF. As DNA, the CDR3 is TGTGCCAGCAGTTCCGAGGGACAGGCTTTATCATATGGCTACACCTTC.

This clone was counted once. CDR3 loop: CASSQATFSGANVLTF. The DNA for the CDR3 is TGCGCCAGCAGCCAAGCCACTTTCTCTGGGGCCAACGTCCTGACTTTC. The V and J genes are TRBV4-3 and TRBJ2-6; D is unclear. The CDR3 has 16 residues. Trimming took 1 base from V and 0 from J, leaving 7 bases between them. Per the germline V gene, CDR1 is LGHNA and CDR2 is YSLEER.

The chain uses TRBV3-1 (or the pseudogene TRBV3-2) and TRBJ2-4, with 10 bases matching TRBD2. Germline V gene data show CDR1 as LGHDT and CDR2 as YNNKEL (reference sequence). Germline trimming cut 0 bases from V and 0 bases from J; bases unmatched to any gene: 11. The CDR3 sequence is 20 residues long. In DNA, the CDR3 is TGTGCCAGCAGCCAAGAGGGGGGACTAGCGCGCCCCTTAGCCAAAAACATTCAGTACTTC. Amino acid sequence: CASSQEGGLARPLAKNIQYF.

In its sample, this clone was seen once. The rearrangement links TRBV11-2 to TRBJ2-3; D is unresolved. This CDR3 region has 12 residues. CDR1 SGHAT and CDR2 FQNNGV come from the germline V gene. Trimming shortened V by 8 bases and J by 1 base, and 7 bases separated the two germline ends. The chain's CDR3 is CASATGTDTQYF. The CDR3 DNA sequence: TGTGCCAGCGCAACGGGCACAGATACGCAGTATTTT.

The chain has TRBV18 and TRBJ2-7, with 10 bases fitting TRBD1. This CDR3 has 15 amino acids. Unmatched junction bases numbered 6, after V lost 3 bases and J lost 4 bases. Looked up from germline, CDR1 is KGHSH and CDR2 is LQKENI. The CDR3 DNA reads TGTGCCAGCTCACCGAGACAGGGGGCTACGTACGAGCAGTACTTC. Translated, it gives CASSPRQGATYEQYF.

The V call is TRBV5-5, the J call TRBJ2-1, with 7 bases lining up with TRBD2. Trimming at V came to 0 bases and at J to 2 bases, leaving 5 bases not matched to a gene. CDR1 and CDR2 (germline): SGHKS, YYEKEE (reference sequence). The CDR3 has 16 amino acids. The CDR3 spells CASSLEVGGTYNEQFF. In nucleotides, the CDR3 is TGTGCCAGCAGCTTGGAAGTGGGGGGGACCTACAATGAGCAGTTCTTC.

V and J are TRBV3-1 (or the pseudogene TRBV3-2) and TRBJ2-2, with D perhaps matching TRBD2 (6 bases). Germline CDR1 is LGHDT and CDR2 is YNNKEL (reference sequence). The CDR3 contains 12 residues. V lost 4 bases, J lost 9 bases, and 9 bases lay in between. The CDR3 sequence is CASSRGDRELFF. The DNA for the CDR3 is TGTGCCAGCAGCCGGGGGGACCGGGAGCTGTTTTTT.